The 21 T cell receptor beta chains below come from one sample, sequenced in a study of T cell repertoires in cytomegalovirus infection. TCRdb independently ran MiXCR on the reads; one entry per CDR3 protein. The table includes about 490,000 distinct CDR3 sequences, about 15% detected once. The sample comprised CD8+ T cells from PBMCs. Receptors originate from a human donor in good health (CMV status not recorded). Some clones in this sample may be carry-over from other donors' samples.

Only a few counts were recorded for this clonotype. This chain uses TRBV27 with TRBJ2-1, with D perhaps TRBD2 (5 bases). V gave up 8 bases and J gave up 2 bases, with 13 bases separating them. The CDR3 length is 14 residues. Per germline, CDR1 MNHEY and CDR2 SMNVEV (reference sequence). CDR3 sequence: CASRTSSPYNEQFF. Written as DNA, the CDR3 is TGTGCCAGCCGTACTAGTAGTCCCTACAATGAGCAGTTCTTC.

In this sample, this clonotype turned up many times. This chain uses TRBV6-5 with TRBJ2-3; no definite D call. The germline V and J ends were trimmed by 4 bases and 3 bases, with 14 bases remaining between them. The CDR3 extends over 15 amino acids. Germline V gives CDR1 MNHEY, CDR2 SVGAGI. In nucleotides, the CDR3 is TGTGCCAGCAGTTTAATTGGTATTTGGACAGATACGCAGTATTTT. It encodes CASSLIGIWTDTQYF.

This sequence joins TRBV6-2 or TRBV6-3 and TRBJ2-5, with a possible D match to TRBD1 (5 bases). Per germline, CDR1 MNHEY and CDR2 SVGEGT. This CDR3 is 16 amino acids long. Trimming removed 0 bases from V and 5 bases from J, with 16 bases in between. DNA for the CDR3: TGTGCCAGCAGTTACTCGTGGGAAGGGGAATGGGAGACCCAGTACTTC. Amino acid sequence: CASSYSWEGEWETQYF.

This clonotype was observed at least ten times. The gene calls are TRBV27 and TRBJ1-1; D unclear. CDR3 size: 13 residues. Trimming removed 4 bases from V and 1 base from J, with 7 bases in between. Germline CDR1 is MNHEY and CDR2 is SMNVEV (reference sequence). Written as DNA, the CDR3 is TGTGCCAGCAGTTGGGCAGCGAACACTGAAGCTTTCTTT. Translating gives CASSWAANTEAFF.

This clonotype was found a few times. This chain joins TRBV10-3 and TRBJ1-2, with no clear D. The V end was cut by 4 bases, the J end by 5 bases, with 14 bases between. The germline V gene encodes CDR1 ENHRY and CDR2 SYGVKD. This CDR3 is 14 amino acids long. CDR3 coding DNA: TGTGCCATCAGTGGGGGTAAGGACGGTTATGGCTACACCTTC. Protein sequence: CAISGGKDGYGYTF.

This clonotype showed up many times. J is TRBJ2-7 and V is TRBV19; D is ambiguous. V was clipped by 3 bases and J by 3 bases, with 9 bases between them. CDR1 is LNHDA and CDR2 is SQIVND in the germline V gene (reference sequence). The CDR3 loop spans 13 amino acids. DNA for the CDR3: TGTGCCAGTAGTATTAAGGTGGACTACGAGCAGTACTTC. The encoded protein is CASSIKVDYEQYF.

This clonotype was recorded a few times. This chain links TRBV28 with TRBJ2-1; no clear D gene. The germline V gene has CDR1 MDHEN and CDR2 SYDVKM. V dropped 5 bases and J dropped 10 bases, with 9 bases sitting between them. CDR3 length: 11 amino acids. The CDR3 region is CASSTSREQFF. As DNA, the CDR3 is TGTGCCAGCAGTACAAGTCGGGAGCAGTTCTTC.

The chain is built from TRBV4-3 and TRBJ1-6; D remains ambiguous. CDR3 length: 12 residues. The germline CDR1 and CDR2 sequences are LGHNA and YSLEER. The V end lost 5 bases, the J end lost 9 bases, and 8 bases lay between the germline ends. CDR3 residues: CASSATTSPLHF. The DNA of the CDR3 is TGCGCCAGCAGCGCAACCACTTCACCCCTCCACTTT.

This clonotype was seen a few times. The chain carries TRBV10-2 and TRBJ2-7; 11 positions match TRBD2. Losses at the gene ends were 5 bases for V and 5 bases for J; bases not matched to a gene: 8. In germline, CDR1 is WSHSY, CDR2 SAAADI. This CDR3 is 15 amino acids long. Here the CDR3 reads CASSSTSGSLNEQYF. Written as DNA, the CDR3 is TGCGCCAGCAGTTCTACTAGCGGGAGCCTGAACGAGCAGTACTTC.

In its sample, this clonotype was seen many times. The chain joins TRBV7-6 to TRBJ1-2; 7 bases map to TRBD1. CDR1 is SGHVS, CDR2 FNYEAQ, per germline. Trimming cost V 5 bases and J 6 bases; bases outside gene matches: 6. The CDR3 runs to 13 residues. As DNA, the CDR3 is TGTGCCAGCAGCCCAGGGGGGAGGGATGGCTACACCTTC. Translating gives CASSPGGRDGYTF.

The rearrangement joins TRBV20-1 to TRBJ1-2; tentative D call: TRBD1 (5 bases). The ends were cut back, 3 bases at V and 0 bases at J, with 8 bases in the middle. The CDR3 covers 13 residues. CDR1 DFQATT and CDR2 SNEGSKA come from the germline V gene (reference sequence). CDR3 sequence reads: CSAREGTNYGYTF. CDR3 nucleotide sequence: TGCAGTGCTAGGGAGGGGACTAACTATGGCTACACCTTC.

This clonotype was detected a few times. The chain has TRBV28 and TRBJ1-6, with D unclear. Trimming took 5 bases from V and 14 from J, leaving 10 bases between them. Germline loops: CDR1 MDHEN, CDR2 SYDVKM. The CDR3 totals 11 residues. CDR3 nucleotides: TGTGCCAGCAGTCCCTCCGGGGCCCTCCACTTT. This codes for CASSPSGALHF.

This clonotype was found a few times. The CDR3 protein is CASSPRQGPARGMNTEAFF. In DNA form, the CDR3 reads TGTGCCAGCAGCCCCCGACAGGGGCCGGCGAGAGGCATGAACACTGAAGCTTTCTTT. The rearrangement joins TRBV3-1 to TRBJ1-1, with 8 bases that match TRBD1. V lost 4 bases to trimming and J lost 0 bases; unmatched junction nucleotides: 16. This CDR3 has 19 residues. CDR1 and CDR2 (germline): LGHDT, YNNKEL (reference sequence). Supplemented by reference TRBV3-1 and TRBJ1-1, the full variable domain reads DTAVSQTPKYLVTQMGNDKSIKCEQNLGHDTMYWYKQDSKKFLKIMFSYNNKELIINETVPNRFSPKSPDKAHLNLHINSLELGDSAVYFCASSPRQGPARGMNTEAFFGQGTRLTVV.

This chain links TRBV19 with TRBJ2-1, with D hard to call. CDR1 and CDR2 (germline): LNHDA, SQIVND (reference sequence). The CDR3 sequence is 14 residues long. Trimming stripped 7 bases from V and 0 bases from J, with 10 bases between. CDR3 sequence (DNA): TGTGCCAGTAAGAAGGGCGACTCCTACAATGAGCAGTTCTTC. Protein sequence: CASKKGDSYNEQFF.

Regarding this clonotype: This may stem from a read error, because a much larger clone lies one nucleotide away. The chain is built from TRBV6-5 and TRBJ1-5; TRBD1 agrees at 7 bases. The CDR3 is 13 amino acids. CDR1 is MNHEY and CDR2 is SVGAGI in the germline V gene. J gave up 4 bases and V 6 bases, and 3 bases lay outside the gene matches. CDR3 sequence (DNA): TGTGCCAGCAGGCCACAGGGGAATCAGCCCCAGCATTTT. It yields the protein CASRPQGNQPQHF.

This clonotype came up many times. The CDR3 is CASSLDPAGGPTDTQYF. The CDR3 DNA sequence: TGTGCCAGCAGCTTAGATCCAGCGGGGGGGCCGACAGATACGCAGTATTTT. V gene TRBV7-9 combines with J gene TRBJ2-3, with 10 bases lining up with TRBD2. The germline CDR1 and CDR2 sequences are SEHNR and FQNEAQ (reference sequence). This CDR3 region has 17 residues. The ends lost 1 base at V and 3 bases at J; junction bases unmatched: 7.

V usage is TRBV5-8 and J usage is TRBJ1-1; D is possibly TRBD1 (5 bases). The CDR3 loop spans 13 amino acids. Trimming cost V 2 bases and J 7 bases, with 12 bases left between them. Germline CDR1 reads SGHTS; CDR2 reads YDEGEE. CDR3 DNA: TGTGCCAGCAGCTTCATAGGGGCCCGTGAAGCTTTCTTT. Its protein is CASSFIGAREAFF. Full variable domain (outside the CDR3, taken from reference TRBV5-8 and TRBJ1-1): EAGVTQSPTHLIKTRGQQATLRCSPISGHTSVYWYQQALGLGLQFLLWYDEGEERNRGNFPPRFSGRQFPNYSSELNVNALELEDSALYLCASSFIGAREAFFGQGTRLTVV.

This clonotype was found many times. J is TRBJ1-3 and V is TRBV28; TRBD1 matches 8 bases. The germline CDR1 and CDR2 sequences are MDHEN and SYDVKM. The trim removed 5 bases at V and 1 base at J, leaving 10 bases unmatched. The CDR3 contains 17 residues. The CDR3 here is CASSGVFRGPSGNTIYF. CDR3 DNA sequence: TGTGCCAGCAGTGGGGTCTTCAGGGGGCCTTCTGGAAACACCATATATTTT.

This clonotype has a count of ten or more. The chain combines TRBV14 with TRBJ1-1; a possible D gene is TRBD1 (5 bases). V was pared by 6 bases and J by 3 bases, with 23 bases between. Germline lookup yields CDR1 SGHDN and CDR2 FVKESK. CDR3 length: 17 residues. CDR3 residues: CASSLAWGIGTDTEAFF. The CDR3 DNA reads TGTGCCAGCAGTCTCGCCTGGGGGATCGGGACGGACACTGAAGCTTTCTTT.

The rearrangement links TRBV9 to TRBJ2-1, with 9 bases matching TRBD2. Trimming cost V 4 bases and J 8 bases; bases outside gene matches: 10. Germline lookup yields CDR1 SGDLS and CDR2 YYNGEE. CDR3 length: 15 residues. The CDR3 DNA sequence: TGTGCCAGCAGCCCCGGGACTAGCAGCATGGATGAGCAGTTCTTC. This gives the protein CASSPGTSSMDEQFF.

This clonotype has at least ten counts. V usage is TRBV7-3 and J usage is TRBJ2-1; 10 nucleotides agree with TRBD2. Germline CDR1 and CDR2: SGHTA and FQGTGA. This CDR3 region has 16 residues. V shed 2 bases, J shed 5 bases, and the junction held 6 bases outside the gene matches. CDR3 DNA: TGTGCCAGCAGCTTACTAACTAGCGGGAAAGACAATGAGCAGTTCTTC. It codes for CASSLLTSGKDNEQFF.